This T cell receptor (beta chain) stems from a study of T cells in narcolepsy. In the case of this clone: What it binds is not known.

Clones were read by immunoSEQ multiplex PCR, and TCRdb kept only the in-frame ones, dropping some. The data contain 25,000 to 35,000 clones, around four fifths of them singletons. Study-wide points: HCRT-specific and TRIB2-specific autoreactive clonotypes appeared among same-patient CSF and blood CD4+ clonotypes. Healthy controls reportedly lacked the autoreactive clonotypes serially found in patients' blood.

The sample comprised memory (CD45RA-) CD4+ T cells from blood. This TCR was recovered from a human donor in good health.

This CDR3 reads CASRSGGALETQYF. CDR3 sequence (DNA): TGTGCCAGTAGAAGCGGGGGGGCCTTGGAGACCCAGTACTTC. V and J are TRBV28 and TRBJ2-5; 10 bases agree with TRBD2. The length of the CDR3 is 14 residues. J lost 5 bases, V lost 9 bases, and 9 bases had no gene match. The germline V gene has CDR1 MDHEN and CDR2 SYDVKM.